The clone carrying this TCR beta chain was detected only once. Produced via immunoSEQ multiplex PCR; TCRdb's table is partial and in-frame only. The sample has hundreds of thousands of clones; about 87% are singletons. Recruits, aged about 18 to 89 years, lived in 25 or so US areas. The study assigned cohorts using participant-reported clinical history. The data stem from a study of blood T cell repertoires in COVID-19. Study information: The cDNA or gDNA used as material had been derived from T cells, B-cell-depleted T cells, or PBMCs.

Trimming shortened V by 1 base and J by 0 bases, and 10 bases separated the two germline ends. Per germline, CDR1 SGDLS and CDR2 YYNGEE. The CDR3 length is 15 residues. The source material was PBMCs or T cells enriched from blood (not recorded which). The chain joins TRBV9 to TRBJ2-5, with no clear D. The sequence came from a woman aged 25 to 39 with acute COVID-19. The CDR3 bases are TGTGCCAGCAGCGTATCCCCCAGAAACCAAGAGACCCAGTACTTC. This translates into CASSVSPRNQETQYF.